This TCR beta chain came from a study of T cells in Graves' hyperthyroidism and ophthalmopathy. Amplified TCR beta CDR3 regions came from RNA transcripts. A set of HTBI primers served as the primers for a first-round RT-PCR of the TCR CDR3. A single record per CDR3 protein comes from TCRdb applying MiXCR to the multiplex PCR reads. The sample yields about 660,000 distinct CDR3 sequences, roughly 46% seen once. Turning to this clonotype: The antigen is not known.

The CDR3 covers 13 residues. Germline V gene data show CDR1 as SNHLY and CDR2 as FYNNEI. Study conclusions and caveats: Most thyroid-expanded clonotypes above 0.001 were also found in blood. Stable hyperthyroidism was told apart from ophthalmopathy by a model built on 13 V-J features.

V usage is TRBV2 and J usage is TRBJ2-7, with TRBD2 identical over 11 bases. The TCR comes from an adult man with Graves' disease, either hyperthyroidism or ophthalmopathy (not recorded which). The sample consisted of peripheral blood or thyroid tissue (not recorded which). CDR3 nucleotide sequence: TGTGCTACCGGTAGCGGGGGGGCCGACGAGCAGTACTTC. Its protein product is CATGSGGADEQYF.